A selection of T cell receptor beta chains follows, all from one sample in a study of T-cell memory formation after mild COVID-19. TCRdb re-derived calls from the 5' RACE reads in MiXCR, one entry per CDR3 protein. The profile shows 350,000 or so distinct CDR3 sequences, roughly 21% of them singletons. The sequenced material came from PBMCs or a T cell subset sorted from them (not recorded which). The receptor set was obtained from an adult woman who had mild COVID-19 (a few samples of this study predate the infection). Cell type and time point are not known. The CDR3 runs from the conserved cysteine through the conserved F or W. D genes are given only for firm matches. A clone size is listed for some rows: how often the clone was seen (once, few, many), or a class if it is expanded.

CDR3nt: TGTGCCAGCAGTGAGATTCCGGGGGCGGGTGAGCAGTACTTC
CDR3aa: CASSEIPGAGEQYF
v_gene: TRBV25-1
d_gene: -
abundance: few
j_gene: TRBJ2-7

CDR3nt: TGTGCCAGCAGCGTAGATGAGCGGGGGAGGACCAATGAGCAGTTCTTC
CDR3aa: CASSVDERGRTNEQFF
v_gene: TRBV9
d_gene: TRBD2
abundance: few
j_gene: TRBJ2-1

CDR3nt: TGTGCCTGGAGTGTAACATCAGGAGAGACCCAGTACTTC
CDR3aa: CAWSVTSGETQYF
v_gene: TRBV30
d_gene: -
abundance: once
j_gene: TRBJ2-5

CDR3nt: TGTGCCACCCTAGACATACCAAATAGCAATCAGCCCCAGCATTTT
CDR3aa: CATLDIPNSNQPQHF
v_gene: TRBV19
d_gene: -
abundance: -
j_gene: TRBJ1-5

CDR3nt: TGTGCCAGCAGCCGAGAGGAGGGGCCGCCCTACGAGCAGTACTTC
CDR3aa: CASSREEGPPYEQYF
v_gene: TRBV9
d_gene: -
abundance: -
j_gene: TRBJ2-7

CDR3nt: TGCAGTGCTAGAGGACTAGCGGGAGTCGGAGATACGCAGTATTTT
CDR3aa: CSARGLAGVGDTQYF
v_gene: TRBV20-1
d_gene: TRBD2
abundance: -
j_gene: TRBJ2-3

CDR3nt: TGCGCCAGCAGCCAAGGGCTAGCGGGGGGGGATGAGCAGTTCTTC
CDR3aa: CASSQGLAGGDEQFF
v_gene: TRBV4-1
d_gene: TRBD2
abundance: few
j_gene: TRBJ2-1

CDR3nt: TGTGCCAGCAGCTTACTCCGGGGGGGATCCGGCGAGCAGTACTTC
CDR3aa: CASSLLRGGSGEQYF
v_gene: TRBV7-9
d_gene: TRBD2
abundance: many
j_gene: TRBJ2-7

CDR3nt: TGTGCCAGCAGCTTGGGCAGGGCCAATGAGCAGTTCTTC
CDR3aa: CASSLGRANEQFF
v_gene: TRBV5-5
d_gene: -
abundance: many
j_gene: TRBJ2-1

CDR3nt: TGCGCCAGCAGATTGGAGGAGGGTGTATACGAGCAGTACTTC
CDR3aa: CASRLEEGVYEQYF
v_gene: TRBV5-1
d_gene: -
abundance: many
j_gene: TRBJ2-7

CDR3nt: TGTGCCAGCAGTACCCTAGGGACAGCAGAGACCCAGTACTTC
CDR3aa: CASSTLGTAETQYF
v_gene: TRBV27
d_gene: TRBD1
abundance: -
j_gene: TRBJ2-5

CDR3nt: TGTGCCAGCAGTCGAACTAGCGGGGGCCGACGAGATACGCAGTATTTT
CDR3aa: CASSRTSGGRRDTQYF
v_gene: TRBV6-5
d_gene: TRBD2
abundance: many
j_gene: TRBJ2-3

CDR3nt: TGTGCCAGCAGCTTCGAGGGGGCCGGGTACACCGGGGAGCTGTTTTTT
CDR3aa: CASSFEGAGYTGELFF
v_gene: TRBV7-9
d_gene: TRBD1
abundance: -
j_gene: TRBJ2-2

CDR3nt: TGTGCCAGCAGGACAGCAACTAATGAAAAACTGTTTTTT
CDR3aa: CASRTATNEKLFF
v_gene: TRBV6-6
d_gene: -
abundance: few
j_gene: TRBJ1-4

CDR3nt: TGTGCCACCAGTGATTCTTTTACTAGCGGGTTAAGCTCCTACAATGAGCAGTTCTTC
CDR3aa: CATSDSFTSGLSSYNEQFF
v_gene: TRBV24-1
d_gene: TRBD2
abundance: -
j_gene: TRBJ2-1

CDR3nt: TGTGCCAGCAGCAAGGACCCGTGGGAGACCCAGTACTTC
CDR3aa: CASSKDPWETQYF
v_gene: TRBV12-3/TRBV12-4
d_gene: -
abundance: -
j_gene: TRBJ2-5

CDR3nt: TGTGCCAGCAGCCAAAGGAATGAGCAGTTCTTC
CDR3aa: CASSQRNEQFF
v_gene: TRBV3-2
d_gene: -
abundance: many
j_gene: TRBJ2-1

CDR3nt: TGCAGTGCTAGAGATCCCACAGGGGGGTCCCAAGAGACCCAGTACTTC
CDR3aa: CSARDPTGGSQETQYF
v_gene: TRBV20-1
d_gene: TRBD1
abundance: once
j_gene: TRBJ2-5

CDR3nt: TGCGCCAGCAGCTTGTTCCGCGCCGACTCCTACAATGAGCAGTTCTTC
CDR3aa: CASSLFRADSYNEQFF
v_gene: TRBV5-1
d_gene: -
abundance: few
j_gene: TRBJ2-1

CDR3nt: TGTGCCAGCAGCGTACTACAGGAGGGCGGGGAGCTGTTTTTT
CDR3aa: CASSVLQEGGELFF
v_gene: TRBV9
d_gene: -
abundance: few
j_gene: TRBJ2-2

CDR3nt: TGCAGTGCTAGAGTGGCTGGACTGGACTCCTACAATGAGCAGTTCTTC
CDR3aa: CSARVAGLDSYNEQFF
v_gene: TRBV20-1
d_gene: -
abundance: -
j_gene: TRBJ2-1

CDR3nt: TGCAGTGCTAGTCGGCTAGCGGGGGCCTACTCCTACAATGAGCAGTTCTTC
CDR3aa: CSASRLAGAYSYNEQFF
v_gene: TRBV20-1
d_gene: TRBD2
abundance: -
j_gene: TRBJ2-1

CDR3nt: TGTGCCACCAGTGATTTTGGAGGCCTTCAGTTCTTC
CDR3aa: CATSDFGGLQFF
v_gene: TRBV24-1
d_gene: -
abundance: few
j_gene: TRBJ2-1

CDR3nt: TGCGCCAGCAGCTTTGCTAGCGGGAGCGGTGCAGATACGCAGTATTTT
CDR3aa: CASSFASGSGADTQYF
v_gene: TRBV5-1
d_gene: TRBD2
abundance: few
j_gene: TRBJ2-3

CDR3nt: TGCGCCAGCAGCCCATGGACAGGGGGTGAAGCTTTCTTT
CDR3aa: CASSPWTGGEAFF
v_gene: TRBV5-1
d_gene: TRBD1
abundance: few
j_gene: TRBJ1-1

CDR3nt: TGCGCCAGCAGCCTTGGCCTTGTGGGAAACACAGATACGCAGTATTTT
CDR3aa: CASSLGLVGNTDTQYF
v_gene: TRBV5-1
d_gene: -
abundance: -
j_gene: TRBJ2-3

CDR3nt: TGTGCCAGCATCCAAGCGGGAAGAACAGATACGCAGTATTTT
CDR3aa: CASIQAGRTDTQYF
v_gene: TRBV12-3/TRBV12-4
d_gene: TRBD2
abundance: -
j_gene: TRBJ2-3

CDR3nt: TGTGCCAGCAGCTTAGAAGTGGTGGCGGGACAGAATTCACCCCTCCACTTT
CDR3aa: CASSLEVVAGQNSPLHF
v_gene: TRBV7-2
d_gene: TRBD1
abundance: -
j_gene: TRBJ1-6

CDR3nt: TGTGCCAGCAGACGTGGACTAGCGGGAAAGGGAACAGATACGCAGTATTTT
CDR3aa: CASRRGLAGKGTDTQYF
v_gene: TRBV12-3/TRBV12-4
d_gene: TRBD2
abundance: once
j_gene: TRBJ2-3

CDR3nt: TGTGCCAGCGATCTAGGGGGCCTCGAGCAGTACTTC
CDR3aa: CASDLGGLEQYF
v_gene: TRBV7-9
d_gene: TRBD1
abundance: few
j_gene: TRBJ2-7

CDR3nt: TGTGCCAGCAGCATCCGACCGACAGGGATCAATGAGCAGTTCTTC
CDR3aa: CASSIRPTGINEQFF
v_gene: TRBV7-9
d_gene: TRBD1
abundance: medium-sized
j_gene: TRBJ2-1

CDR3nt: TGTGCCAGCAGCTTCGGATTAGGGACAGGAGGTAATTCACCCCTCCACTTT
CDR3aa: CASSFGLGTGGNSPLHF
v_gene: TRBV7-9
d_gene: TRBD1
abundance: -
j_gene: TRBJ1-6

CDR3nt: TGTGCCAGCAGTCGGAGGGAAGGCACAGATACGCAGTATTTT
CDR3aa: CASSRREGTDTQYF
v_gene: TRBV5-4
d_gene: -
abundance: few
j_gene: TRBJ2-3

CDR3nt: TGTGCCAGCAATGAGTCTCCTAGCGGTCTTGTAGATGAGCAGTTCTTC
CDR3aa: CASNESPSGLVDEQFF
v_gene: TRBV4-2
d_gene: TRBD2
abundance: few
j_gene: TRBJ2-1